What follows is one TCR beta chain and its context. These data belong to a study of early T cells in non-severe SARS-CoV-2 infection. V was clipped by 5 bases and J by 3 bases, with 10 bases between them. The germline gives CDR1 SGHVS, CDR2 FNYEAQ. This CDR3 has 13 amino acids. As part of library construction, unique molecular identifiers were attached to individual cDNA molecules. TCRdb processed the 5' RACE reads anew with MiXCR; each CDR3 protein has one entry. The data contain tens of thousands of distinct CDR3 sequences, 13% to 15% of them seen just once; the ten biggest clones take up around 3.6%.

The sequence was collected from an adult who was a healthcare worker with PCR-confirmed SARS-CoV-2 infection or an uninfected control (not recorded which). Sequencing was performed on whole blood, taken at baseline. The chain carries TRBV7-6 and TRBJ1-1; D possibly corresponds to TRBD1 (5 bases). CDR3 nucleotide sequence: TGTGCCAGCAGCACACAGGACTACACTGAAGCTTTCTTT. Encoded protein: CASSTQDYTEAFF.